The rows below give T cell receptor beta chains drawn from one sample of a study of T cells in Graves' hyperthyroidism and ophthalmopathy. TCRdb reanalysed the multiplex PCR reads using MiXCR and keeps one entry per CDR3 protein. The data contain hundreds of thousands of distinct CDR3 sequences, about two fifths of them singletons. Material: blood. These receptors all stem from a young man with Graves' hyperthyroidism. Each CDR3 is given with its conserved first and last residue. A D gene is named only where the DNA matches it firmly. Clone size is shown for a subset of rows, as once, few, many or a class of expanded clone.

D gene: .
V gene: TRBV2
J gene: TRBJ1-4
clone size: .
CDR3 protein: CASSPGKRAHPSNEKLFF
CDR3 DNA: TGTGCCAGCAGCCCCGGGAAAAGGGCCCACCCTTCTAATGAAAAACTGTTTTTT

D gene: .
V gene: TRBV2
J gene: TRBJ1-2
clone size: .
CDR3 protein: CASKGGVGLRGYTF
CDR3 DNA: TGTGCCAGCAAGGGAGGGGTAGGACTCCGCGGCTACACCTTC

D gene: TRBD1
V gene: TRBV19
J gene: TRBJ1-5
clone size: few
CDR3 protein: CASSRDRLSNQPQHF
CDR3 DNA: TGTGCCAGTAGTAGGGACAGGCTTTCGAATCAGCCCCAGCATTTT

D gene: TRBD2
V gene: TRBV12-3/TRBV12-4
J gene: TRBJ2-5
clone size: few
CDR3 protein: CASSQGLAGAMVETQYF
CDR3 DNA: TGTGCCAGCAGTCAAGGACTAGCGGGGGCCATGGTGGAGACCCAGTACTTC

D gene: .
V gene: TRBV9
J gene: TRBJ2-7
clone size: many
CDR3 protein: CASSVEGTDEQYF
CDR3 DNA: TGTGCCAGCAGCGTAGAAGGAACCGACGAGCAGTACTTC

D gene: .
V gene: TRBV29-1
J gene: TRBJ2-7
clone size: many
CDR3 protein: CSVRADDEQYF
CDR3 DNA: TGCAGCGTTCGAGCGGACGACGAGCAGTACTTC

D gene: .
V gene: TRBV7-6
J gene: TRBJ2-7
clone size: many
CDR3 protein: CASSKQADHYEQYF
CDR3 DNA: TGTGCCAGCAGCAAACAGGCGGACCACTACGAGCAGTACTTC

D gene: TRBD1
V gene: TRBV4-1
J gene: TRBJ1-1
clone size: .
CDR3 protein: CASSQSYGQGPPNTEALF
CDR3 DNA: TGCGCCAGCAGCCAATCCTATGGACAGGGGCCACCCAACACTGAAGCTTTGTTT

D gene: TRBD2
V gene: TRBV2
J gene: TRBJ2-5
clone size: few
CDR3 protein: CASSHGGRGGRETQYF
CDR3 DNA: TGTGCCAGCAGCCACGGGGGACGGGGGGGCCGGGAGACCCAGTACTTC

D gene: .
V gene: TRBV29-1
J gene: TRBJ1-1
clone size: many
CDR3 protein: CSVKVTEAFF
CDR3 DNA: TGCAGCGTTAAGGTGACTGAAGCTTTCTTT

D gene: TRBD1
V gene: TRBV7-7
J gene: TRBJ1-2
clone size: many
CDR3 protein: CAVGGSDYGYTF
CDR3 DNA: TGTGCTGTAGGGGGCTCAGACTATGGCTACACCTTC

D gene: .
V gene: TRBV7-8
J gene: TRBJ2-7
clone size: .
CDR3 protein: CASSYLGRTYEQYF
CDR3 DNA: TGTGCCAGCAGCTATCTCGGGAGAACCTACGAGCAGTACTTC

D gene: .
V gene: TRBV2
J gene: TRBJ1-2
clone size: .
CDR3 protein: CASQDVYGYTF
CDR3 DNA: TGTGCCAGCCAAGACGTCTATGGCTACACCTTC

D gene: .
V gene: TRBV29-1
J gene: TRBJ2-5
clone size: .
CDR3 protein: CSVGSGYPTQYF
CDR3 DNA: TGCAGCGTTGGTAGCGGCTACCCGACCCAGTACTTC

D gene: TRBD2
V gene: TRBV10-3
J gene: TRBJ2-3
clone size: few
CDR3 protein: CAIRPVAGGRNTQYF
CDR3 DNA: TGTGCCATCAGACCTGTAGCGGGAGGGCGAAATACGCAGTATTTT

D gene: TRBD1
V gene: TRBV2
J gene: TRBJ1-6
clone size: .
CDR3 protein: CASNRGGGNSPLHF
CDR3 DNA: TGTGCCAGCAACCGAGGGGGCGGGAATTCACCCCTCCACTTT

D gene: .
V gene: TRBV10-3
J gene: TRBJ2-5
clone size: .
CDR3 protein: CAISREATQYF
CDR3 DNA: TGTGCCATCAGCAGGGAGGCGACCCAGTACTTC

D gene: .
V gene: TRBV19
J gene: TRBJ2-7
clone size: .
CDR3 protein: CATKPQGSSYEQYF
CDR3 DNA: TGTGCCACTAAACCCCAGGGGAGCTCCTACGAGCAGTACTTC

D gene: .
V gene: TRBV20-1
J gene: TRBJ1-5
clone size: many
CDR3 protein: CSALDGNQPQHF
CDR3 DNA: TGCAGTGCCCTGGACGGTAATCAGCCCCAGCATTTT

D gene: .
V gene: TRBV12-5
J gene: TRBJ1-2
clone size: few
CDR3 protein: CASSDSKAGGYTF
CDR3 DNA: TGTGCCAGCAGTGACTCAAAGGCGGGTGGCTACACCTTC

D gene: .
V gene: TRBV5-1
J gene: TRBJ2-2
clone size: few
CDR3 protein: CASSGSELNTGELFF
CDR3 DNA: TGCGCCAGCAGCGGTAGTGAATTGAACACCGGGGAGCTGTTTTTT

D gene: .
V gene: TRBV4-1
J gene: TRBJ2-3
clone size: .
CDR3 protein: CASSQDLRRTDTQYF
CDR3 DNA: TGTGCCAGCAGCCAAGATCTACGCCGCACAGATACGCAGTATTTT

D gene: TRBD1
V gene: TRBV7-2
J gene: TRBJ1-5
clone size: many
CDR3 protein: CASSQEVQGFQPQHF
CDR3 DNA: TGTGCCAGCAGCCAAGAGGTACAGGGGTTTCAGCCCCAGCATTTT

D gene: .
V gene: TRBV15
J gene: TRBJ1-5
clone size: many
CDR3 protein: CATSRDGWDSNQPQHF
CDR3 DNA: TGTGCCACCAGCAGAGATGGCTGGGATAGCAATCAGCCCCAGCATTTT

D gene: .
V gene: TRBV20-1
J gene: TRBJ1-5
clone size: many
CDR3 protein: CSAASGVVQPQHF
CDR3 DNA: TGCAGTGCTGCTTCAGGGGTGGTACAGCCCCAGCATTTT

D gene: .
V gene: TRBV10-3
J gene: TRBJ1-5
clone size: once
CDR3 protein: CATGAGDRQPQHF
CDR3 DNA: TGTGCCACCGGGGCAGGGGATCGTCAGCCCCAGCATTTT

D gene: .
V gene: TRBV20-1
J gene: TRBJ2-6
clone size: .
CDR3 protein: CSARVALTF
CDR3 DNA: TGCAGTGCTCGGGTGGCCCTGACTTTC

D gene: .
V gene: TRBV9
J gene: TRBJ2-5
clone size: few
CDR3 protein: CASSVEGLGWETQYF
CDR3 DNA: TGTGCCAGCAGCGTAGAAGGCTTGGGGTGGGAGACCCAGTACTTC

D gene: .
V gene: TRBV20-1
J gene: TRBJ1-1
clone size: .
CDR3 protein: CSASRGGNTEAFF
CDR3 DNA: TGCAGTGCTAGTAGAGGCGGGAACACTGAAGCTTTCTTT

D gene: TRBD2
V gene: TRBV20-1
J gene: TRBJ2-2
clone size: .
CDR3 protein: CSARSETSFTGELFF
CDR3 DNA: TGCAGTGCTAGGTCTGAGACTAGCTTCACCGGGGAGCTGTTTTTT

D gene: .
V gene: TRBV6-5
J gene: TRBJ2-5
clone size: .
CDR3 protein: CASSYAGRTQETQYF
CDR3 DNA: TGTGCCAGCAGTTACGCCGGAAGGACCCAAGAGACCCAGTACTTC

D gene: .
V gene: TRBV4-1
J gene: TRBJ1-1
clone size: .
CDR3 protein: CASSRHRQLVIAEAFF
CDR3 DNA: TGCGCCAGCAGCCGCCATCGACAGCTAGTAATCGCTGAAGCTTTCTTT

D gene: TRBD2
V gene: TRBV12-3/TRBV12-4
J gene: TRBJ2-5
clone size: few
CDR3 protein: CASSFSREEETQYF
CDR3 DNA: TGTGCCAGCAGTTTTTCGCGGGAGGAAGAGACCCAGTACTTC

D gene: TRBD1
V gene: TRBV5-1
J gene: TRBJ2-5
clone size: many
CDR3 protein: CASSSTGGGETQYF
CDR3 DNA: TGCGCCAGCAGCTCTACAGGGGGAGGAGAGACCCAGTACTTC

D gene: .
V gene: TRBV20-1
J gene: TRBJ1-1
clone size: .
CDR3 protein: CSAENTGPWNTEAFF
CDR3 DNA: TGCAGTGCTGAAAATACCGGGCCTTGGAACACTGAAGCTTTCTTT

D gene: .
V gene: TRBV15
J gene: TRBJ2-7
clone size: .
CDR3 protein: CATSRARGVETGELYF
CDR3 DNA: TGTGCCACCAGCAGAGCTAGGGGTGTAGAAACCGGGGAGCTGTACTTC

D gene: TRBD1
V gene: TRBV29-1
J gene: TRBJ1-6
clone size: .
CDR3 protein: CSVRGQANSPLHF
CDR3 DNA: TGCAGCGTCAGGGGACAGGCTAATTCACCCCTCCACTTT

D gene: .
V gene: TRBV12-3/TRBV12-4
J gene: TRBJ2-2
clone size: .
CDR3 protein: CASSWGAGTGELLF
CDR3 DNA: .

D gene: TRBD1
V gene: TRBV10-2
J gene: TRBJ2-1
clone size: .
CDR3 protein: CASREGAANEQFF
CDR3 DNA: TGCGCCAGCAGAGAGGGGGCGGCCAATGAGCAGTTCTTC

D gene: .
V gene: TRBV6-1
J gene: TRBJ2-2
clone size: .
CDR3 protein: CASLSGVNTGELFF
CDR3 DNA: TGTGCCAGCCTTTCAGGGGTGAACACCGGGGAGCTGTTTTTT

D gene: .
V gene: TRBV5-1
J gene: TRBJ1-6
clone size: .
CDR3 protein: CASSLAGGAGSPLHF
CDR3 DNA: TGCGCCAGCAGCTTGGCGGGGGGCGCGGGGTCACCCCTCCACTTT

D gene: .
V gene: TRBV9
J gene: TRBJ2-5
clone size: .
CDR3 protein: CASSTQGSGQQETQYF
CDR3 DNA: TGTGCCAGCAGCACCCAGGGCTCGGGACAACAAGAGACCCAGTACTTC

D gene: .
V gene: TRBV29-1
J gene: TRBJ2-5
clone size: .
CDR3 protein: CSTEPQETQYF
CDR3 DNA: TGCAGCACCGAACCTCAAGAGACCCAGTACTTC

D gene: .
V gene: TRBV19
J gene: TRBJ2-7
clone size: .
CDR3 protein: CASPGDLSSYEQYF
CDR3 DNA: TGTGCCAGTCCTGGGGACCTTAGCTCCTACGAGCAGTACTTC

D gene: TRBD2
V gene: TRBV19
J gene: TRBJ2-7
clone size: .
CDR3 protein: CASSIDGTRLGEQYF
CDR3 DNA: TGTGCCAGTAGTATAGACGGGACTAGACTTGGCGAGCAGTACTTC

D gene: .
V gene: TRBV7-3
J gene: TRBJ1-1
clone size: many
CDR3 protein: CASSLTSSKAAFF
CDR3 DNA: TGTGCCAGCAGCTTAACGTCCTCAAAGGCAGCTTTCTTT

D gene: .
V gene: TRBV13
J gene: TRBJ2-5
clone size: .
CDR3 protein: CASSLLLADRQETQYF
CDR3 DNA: TGTGCCAGCAGCTTGCTATTAGCGGACCGACAAGAGACCCAGTACTTC